This T cell receptor beta chain was recorded in a study of neoadjuvant anti-PD-1 for oral cavity cancer (dated by TCRdb to about 2021). For the wider study: Three to four biweekly doses of nivolumab at 3 mg/kg were mostly administered to patients before curative-intent surgical resection. A fourth nivolumab dose was given around day 43 to patients without progression, and definitive surgical resection was performed in those patients on days 50-56. Under RECIST 1.1, a patient counted as a responder if showing complete response, partial response or stable disease, and as a non-responder if showing progression. There were approximately 12 patients in the parent correlative cohort, and the response rate was roughly 34%. Overall results and qualifications from the work: Higher pretreatment blood TCRbeta clonality and lower post-treatment tumor TCRbeta clonality were correlated with higher pretreatment blood Treg/Th17 ratios. Only a few patients per response group were included in the TCR analyses, and the authors called for validation in larger cohorts. After neoadjuvant nivolumab, non-responders showed significantly higher T cell clonality (Gini index) in PBMCs than responders did.

This clone counts as large (0.1 to 1%). Its antigen remains undetermined. The sample holds no much larger clone one base away, and base qualities are not on file. This sample's time point label indicates: after neoadjuvant nivolumab, at surgical resection. Patients had been newly diagnosed with stage II-IVA oral cavity squamous cell carcinoma, and no prior systemic or radiation treatment had been given to the patients. The cohort consisted of patients with HPV-negative, locally advanced oral cavity squamous cell carcinoma. No culture maintenance or expansion was done, as the peripheral blood mononuclear cells went straight to analysis. Samples were obtained from a longitudinal correlative study of a single-arm phase II trial of neoadjuvant nivolumab in oral cavity squamous cell carcinoma. Subject-matched pre- and post-treatment PBMCs and tumors from three responders and three non-responders underwent genomic DNA-based TCRbeta sequencing. Peripheral blood mononuclear cells were collected once before nivolumab treatment and again after treatment, at the time of surgery. The Maxwell RSC DNA from Cells kit was used to isolate genomic DNA from PBMCs.

Trimming costs V 3 bases and J 4 bases, and their ends lie 19 bases apart. From a lookup of the germline V gene, CDR1 and CDR2 are SGHRS and YFSETQ. From the cysteine through the phenylalanine, the CDR3 covers 17 amino acids. This entry keeps only the CDR3 DNA: 51 bases, framed from base 1. For deep sequencing of PBMC libraries, mostly 480 ng of input genomic DNA was used, and six replicates were run per sample. The immunoSEQ hsTCRbeta kit was used to prepare TCRbeta libraries according to the manufacturer's instructions. The completed libraries were mixed into a single pool at 3 nM, then sequenced with an Illumina NovaSeq 6000 S4 flow cell. The authors' analysis ran thus. The immunoSEQ Analyzer was used for raw data preprocessing and quality control. The analysis was limited to productive rearrangements, and each clonotype was defined by a unique CDR3 amino acid sequence. Repertoire clonality was estimated as the Gini-Simpson index, which was calculated using the R package tcR. Student's t test was used to compare Gini indices, and Pearson correlation was used to assess associations with tumor size change. As stored in TCRdb, this immuneACCESS dataset retains in-frame rearrangements with V and J assigned. A fraction of the clones does not appear; measured against another copy, unresolved V genes explain less than half of the discrepancy, and the remainder lacks a known reason. Clone size and the V and J calls come from that table; the DNA yielded D and trimming. This sample comprises 14,000 or so clones, 76% of them detected only once. Over 2% of the sample comes from the top ten.

The sample here was PBMCs, taken after nivolumab (anti-PD-1) treatment. Rearrangement joined TRBV5-1 to TRBJ2-2; TRBD2 could be the D gene, as 5 bases match. The origin of this receptor is a person aged 40 to 85 with oral cavity squamous cell carcinoma. The sequence in DNA is TGCGCCAGCAGCTCCCGCCCTAGCCCCACCTCCACCGGGGAGCTGTTTTTT. Its protein is CASSSRPSPTSTGELFF.